This T cell receptor beta chain was found in a study of blood T cells in healthy people across ages. The study's findings and limits: Roughly linear declines in TCR beta diversity per million T cells occurred with age. It was the long-lived donors that had more naive CD4+ cells and higher diversity than aged donors.

A J-beta primer mix and a sample-barcoded 5' primer were used in a second PCR of about 7 to 11 cycles. Each cDNA molecule received a tag from a template-switch adaptor that had 12 random nucleotides. TCRdb recomputed calls from the 5' RACE reads with MiXCR, one row per CDR3 protein. The sample consists of about 640,000 distinct CDR3 sequences, about 53% of them appearing once. Comments on this clonotype: Its antigen is undetermined.

From germline, CDR1 is SQVTM and CDR2 ANQGSEA. The CDR3 length is 13 residues. Trimming took off 6 bases at V and 6 bases at J, with 12 bases between the two ends. The chain has TRBV29-1 and TRBJ1-6, with D unclear. The sample taken for sequencing was blood. The TCR sequence derives from a man in his fifties or sixties in good health. This CDR3 reads CSVAVELNSPLHF. CDR3 in DNA: TGCAGCGTGGCAGTGGAGCTTAATTCACCCCTCCACTTT.